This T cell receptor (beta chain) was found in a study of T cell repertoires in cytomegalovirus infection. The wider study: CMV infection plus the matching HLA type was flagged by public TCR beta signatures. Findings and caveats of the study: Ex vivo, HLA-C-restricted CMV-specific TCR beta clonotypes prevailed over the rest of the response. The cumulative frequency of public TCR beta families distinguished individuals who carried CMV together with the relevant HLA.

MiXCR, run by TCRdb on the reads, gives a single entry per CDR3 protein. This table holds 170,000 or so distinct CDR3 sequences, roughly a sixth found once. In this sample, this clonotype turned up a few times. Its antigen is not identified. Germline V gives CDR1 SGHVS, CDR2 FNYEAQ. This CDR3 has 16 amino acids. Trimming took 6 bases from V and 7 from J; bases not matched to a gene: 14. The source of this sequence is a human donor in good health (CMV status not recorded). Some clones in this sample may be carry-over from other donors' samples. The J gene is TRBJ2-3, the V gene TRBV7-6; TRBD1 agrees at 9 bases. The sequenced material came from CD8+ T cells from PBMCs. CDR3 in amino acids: CASSPPPGQGLYTQYF. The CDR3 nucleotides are TGTGCCAGCAGTCCCCCTCCAGGACAGGGGTTGTATACGCAGTATTTT.